Listed here are 26 T cell receptor beta chains from one sample, sequenced in a study of blood T cell repertoires in COVID-19. Profiled with immunoSEQ multiplex PCR; TCRdb holds only in-frame clones, not every one. The data contain 150,000 to 200,000 clones, almost 85% of them singletons. Sequencing was carried out using peripheral blood. Every receptor here comes from a woman older than 75 with acute or convalescent COVID-19.

V usage is TRBV5-1 and J usage is TRBJ2-1; 12 nucleotides align to TRBD1. The V and J ends lost 2 bases and 6 bases, in that order; junction bases with no gene match: 6. The CDR3 contains 16 residues. Germline V gene data show CDR1 as SGHRS and CDR2 as YFSETQ. The DNA for the CDR3 is TGCGCCAGCAGCTTCGGGACAGGGGGCTTGGGCAATGAGCAGTTCTTC. Translation: CASSFGTGGLGNEQFF.

The chain recombines TRBV27 with TRBJ2-1; D unclear. The CDR3 is 15 residues long. CDR1 is MNHEY, CDR2 SMNVEV, per germline (reference sequence). V was trimmed by 2 bases and J by 1 base, leaving 9 bases between them. This CDR3 is CASSLGSSSYNEQFF. Here the CDR3 DNA reads TGTGCCAGCAGTTTAGGGTCTAGTTCCTACAATGAGCAGTTCTTC.

The chain carries TRBV2 and TRBJ1-1; 7 positions match TRBD1. Germline V gene lookup returns CDR1 SNHLY and CDR2 FYNNEI. The CDR3 is 15 residues long. V was clipped by 3 bases and J by 1 base; unmatched bases: 5. The CDR3 is CASSDLGTENTEAFF. In DNA form, the CDR3 reads TGTGCCAGCAGTGACCTCGGGACAGAGAACACTGAAGCTTTCTTT. Combining the CDR3 with reference TRBV2 and TRBJ1-1 gives the whole variable domain EPEVTQTPSHQVTQMGQEVILRCVPISNHLYFYWYRQILGQKVEFLVSFYNNEISEKSEIFDDQFSVERPDGSNFTLKIRSTKLEDSAMYFCASSDLGTENTEAFFGQGTRLTVV.

The chain carries TRBV15 and TRBJ2-7; D ambiguous. Germline assignment: CDR1 LNHNV and CDR2 YYDKDF (reference sequence). V gave up 3 bases and J gave up 0 bases, with 3 bases separating them. There are 12 residues in the CDR3. The CDR3 DNA follows: TGTGCCACCAGCAGCGGCTCCTACGAGCAGTACTTC. The encoded protein is CATSSGSYEQYF.

The chain has TRBV4-2 and TRBJ2-5, with 8 bases matching TRBD1. Per the germline V gene, CDR1 is LGHNA and CDR2 is YNFKEQ. The V and J ends lost 4 bases and 1 base, in that order; junction bases with no gene match: 11. The CDR3 contains 17 residues. CDR3: CASSRSAGQGPQETQYF. DNA for the CDR3: TGTGCCAGCAGCCGCTCCGCAGGACAGGGCCCCCAAGAGACCCAGTACTTC.

The rearrangement joins TRBV7-2 to TRBJ2-3; tentatively, D is TRBD2 (5 bases). This CDR3 has 16 amino acids. Germline CDR1 and CDR2: SGHTA and FQGNSA. Trimming stripped 5 bases from V and 0 bases from J, with 15 bases between. Here the CDR3 DNA reads TGTGCCAGCAGCCGCCGTGGGAGAGGAAGCACAGATACGCAGTATTTT. This codes for CASSRRGRGSTDTQYF.

The gene calls are TRBV7-7 and TRBJ2-3; 7 nucleotides agree with TRBD2. The CDR3 length is 15 residues. Germline V gene sequence: CDR1 SSHAT, CDR2 FNYEAQ (reference sequence). V trimming: 4 bases; J trimming: 5 bases; junction bases outside the gene matches: 9. Here the CDR3 DNA reads TGTGCCAGCAGCTCCGGGACTAACATGGGAGATACGCAGTATTTT. Translated, it gives CASSSGTNMGDTQYF.

The V call is TRBV6-2 or TRBV6-3, the J call TRBJ1-5; D perhaps matches TRBD1 (6 bases). CDR1 MNHEY and CDR2 SVGEGT come from the germline V gene. With 1 base removed from V and 0 bases from J, the gap between germline ends came to 13 bases. The CDR3 runs to 17 residues. CDR3: CASSYLGRGYSNQPQHF. The CDR3 DNA reads as TGTGCCAGCAGTTACTTAGGCAGGGGCTATAGCAATCAGCCCCAGCATTTT.

This clone is a singleton in its sample. The chain carries TRBV29-1 and TRBJ1-5; 8 nucleotides agree with TRBD1. Losses at the gene ends were 7 bases for V and 2 bases for J; bases not matched to a gene: 4. The CDR3 has 13 amino acids. CDR1 is SQVTM, CDR2 ANQGSEA, per germline. The CDR3 region has the DNA TGCAGCGCTGGACAGGGCGGCAATCAGCCCCAGCATTTT. This translates into CSAGQGGNQPQHF.

The rearrangement joins TRBV28 to TRBJ2-7; D unresolved. CDR3 size: 15 residues. V gave up 1 base and J gave up 2 bases, with 12 bases separating them. Germline CDR1 reads MDHEN; CDR2 reads SYDVKM. In DNA form, the CDR3 reads TGTGCCAGCAGTTTATCTGGTACATCCACCTACGAGCAGTACTTC. Protein product: CASSLSGTSTYEQYF.

The chain is built from TRBV29-1 and TRBJ1-1; TRBD1 matches 7 bases. This CDR3 has 11 amino acids. Trimming removed 6 bases from V and 4 bases from J; junction bases left unmatched: 2. Germline V gene data show CDR1 as SQVTM and CDR2 as ANQGSEA. The CDR3 spells CSVYRGTEAFF. CDR3 coding DNA: TGCAGCGTGTACAGGGGCACTGAAGCTTTCTTT.

This clone was seen a few times. The J gene is TRBJ2-3, the V gene TRBV3-1 (or the pseudogene TRBV3-2); TRBD1 is a possible D gene (6 bases). Germline V gene lookup returns CDR1 LGHDT and CDR2 YNNKEL (reference sequence). Between the trimmed V and J ends, which lost 2 bases and 5 bases, there was a span of 8 bases. This CDR3 is built from 13 residues. The CDR3, as DNA: TGTGCCAGCAGCCAAACAGGGTTAGATACGCAGTATTTT. Its protein is CASSQTGLDTQYF.

J is TRBJ1-5 and V is TRBV5-1; D gene ambiguous. CDR3 size: 15 residues. Trimming took 0 bases from V and 4 from J, leaving 11 bases between them. Germline V gene lookup returns CDR1 SGHRS and CDR2 YFSETQ. CDR3 amino acids: CASSLAGYGNQPQHF. The CDR3 DNA is TGCGCCAGCAGCTTGGCCGGGTACGGGAATCAGCCCCAGCATTTT. The full variable domain, its missing parts supplied by reference TRBV5-1 and TRBJ1-5, is KAGVTQTPRYLIKTRGQQVTLSCSPISGHRSVSWYQQTPGQGLQFLFEYFSETQRNKGNFPGRFSGRQFSNSRSEMNVSTLELGDSALYLCASSLAGYGNQPQHFGDGTRLSIL.

The chain uses TRBV5-1 and TRBJ1-1; no definite D call. V lost 3 bases and J 3 bases, leaving 9 bases between the germline ends. From germline, CDR1 is SGHRS and CDR2 YFSETQ. This CDR3 region has 13 residues. Here the CDR3 DNA reads TGCGCCAGCAGCTCCGCGGATGACACTGAAGCTTTCTTT. Translated: CASSSADDTEAFF.

The V call is TRBV3-1 (or the pseudogene TRBV3-2), the J call TRBJ2-3; the match to TRBD2 covers 7 bases. V shed 0 bases, J shed 4 bases, and the junction held 4 bases outside the gene matches. CDR1 and CDR2 from the germline V gene are LGHDT and YNNKEL (reference sequence). The CDR3 extends over 15 amino acids. Here the CDR3 reads CASSQESGKADTQYF. Here the CDR3 DNA reads TGTGCCAGCAGCCAAGAAAGCGGGAAGGCAGATACGCAGTATTTT.

This clone turned up a few times. This chain links TRBV27 with TRBJ2-1; D possibly corresponds to TRBD1 (6 bases). The germline V gene has CDR1 MNHEY and CDR2 SMNVEV (reference sequence). The V end lost 7 bases, the J end lost 15 bases, and 16 bases lay between the germline ends. The length of the CDR3 is 11 residues. CDR3: CASTRAGVSFF. The CDR3 bases are TGTGCCAGCACCCGGGCAGGGGTATCGTTCTTC.

The chain is built from TRBV19 and TRBJ2-7; 11 nucleotides agree with TRBD1. The germline V gene encodes CDR1 LNHDA and CDR2 SQIVND (reference sequence). CDR3 length: 15 amino acids. V lost 8 bases to trimming and J lost 5 bases; unmatched junction nucleotides: 11. DNA of the CDR3: TGTGCCAGTGCTGAAAGGGGACAGGGGGGCCACGAGCAGTACTTC. This translates into CASAERGQGGHEQYF.

The chain employs TRBV18 and TRBJ1-5; D is unclear. CDR1 is KGHSH, CDR2 LQKENI, per germline. V shed 3 bases and J shed 0 bases, with 6 bases lying between them. This CDR3 region has 14 residues. The CDR3 protein is CASSPYYSNQPQHF. The CDR3 nucleotides are TGTGCCAGCTCACCGTACTATAGCAATCAGCCCCAGCATTTT. The whole variable domain, remainder taken from reference TRBV18 and TRBJ1-5, is NAGVMQNPRHLVRRRGQEARLRCSPMKGHSHVYWYRQLPEEGLKFMVYLQKENIIDESGMPKERFSAEFPKEGPSILRIQQVVRGDSAAYFCASSPYYSNQPQHFGDGTRLSIL.

The CDR3 here is CASSTSGSGGELFF. The CDR3 region has the DNA TGTGCCAGCAGCACTAGCGGGAGTGGAGGGGAGCTGTTTTTT. The chain combines TRBV3-1 (or the pseudogene TRBV3-2) with TRBJ2-2, with TRBD2 matching over 11 bases. V lost 5 bases, J lost 8 bases, and 4 bases stayed unmatched. This CDR3 region has 14 residues. The germline gives CDR1 LGHDT, CDR2 YNNKEL (reference sequence).

The chain employs TRBV18 and TRBJ1-5, with D possibly matching TRBD1 (5 bases). V was pared by 5 bases and J by 7 bases, with 12 bases between. Germline assignment: CDR1 KGHSH and CDR2 LQKENI. This CDR3 has 13 amino acids. CDR3 in DNA: TGTGCCAGCTCAGTCGAGGGGAGGCAGCCCCAGCATTTT. Its translation is CASSVEGRQPQHF. Full variable domain (missing parts from reference TRBV18 and TRBJ1-5): NAGVMQNPRHLVRRRGQEARLRCSPMKGHSHVYWYRQLPEEGLKFMVYLQKENIIDESGMPKERFSAEFPKEGPSILRIQQVVRGDSAAYFCASSVEGRQPQHFGDGTRLSIL.

J is TRBJ1-6 and V is TRBV4-3, with D tentatively TRBD1 (6 bases). CDR3 length: 17 amino acids. Germline V CDR1 and CDR2: LGHNA, YSLEER. Trimming took off 0 bases at V and 3 bases at J, with 12 bases between the two ends. The DNA for the CDR3 is TGCGCCAGCAGCCAAGACCTCAGGGGCGTCTATAATTCACCCCTCCACTTT. Protein: CASSQDLRGVYNSPLHF.

Remarks on this clone: In the same sample, other DNA sequences code for this CDR3. The chain combines TRBV5-4 with TRBJ2-7; a weak D match, TRBD2 (5 bases). V was clipped by 4 bases and J by 0 bases, with 5 bases between them. The CDR3 totals 12 residues. Germline CDR1 is SGHNT and CDR2 is YYREEE (reference sequence). The CDR3 reads CASSRDSYEQYF. CDR3 DNA: TGTGCCAGCAGCCGGGACTCCTACGAGCAGTACTTC.

There are a few counts of this clone. This CDR3 reads CASSPGALGYEQYF. The CDR3 coding sequence is TGCGCCAGCAGCCCAGGGGCGCTGGGCTACGAGCAGTACTTC. The chain carries TRBV10-1 and TRBJ2-7, with D tentatively TRBD1 (6 bases). Germline CDR1 WNHNN, CDR2 SYGVQD (reference sequence). V lost 6 bases and J lost 3, with 15 bases in between. There are 14 residues in the CDR3.

This chain joins TRBV6-5 and TRBJ2-1; 8 nucleotides line up with TRBD2. Germline loops: CDR1 MNHEY, CDR2 SVGAGI. The ends lost 2 bases at V and 8 bases at J; junction bases unmatched: 5. The CDR3 extends over 14 amino acids. CDR3 in amino acids: CASSYTAGGHEQFF. The CDR3 DNA reads as TGTGCCAGCAGTTACACGGCGGGGGGTCATGAGCAGTTCTTC.

This clone was picked up one time. V is TRBV30 and J is TRBJ1-1; TRBD1 is a possible D gene (5 bases). The CDR3 runs 15 residues. The V and J ends lost 2 bases and 1 base respectively, with 14 bases between them. Germline V CDR1 and CDR2: GTSNPN, SVGIG (reference sequence). The CDR3 bases are TGTGCCTGGAGTTTAACTCGACAGAAGAACACTGAAGCTTTCTTT. Translation gives CAWSLTRQKNTEAFF.

Here the CDR3 reads CASSGQGGARAFF. CDR3 sequence (DNA): TGCGCCAGCAGCGGCCAAGGGGGGGCGCGGGCTTTCTTT. This chain connects TRBV5-1 to TRBJ1-1, with a tentative D call TRBD1 (6 bases). The CDR3 covers 13 residues. Trimming left V 4 bases short and J 11 bases short, with 18 bases between. Germline values: CDR1 SGHRS, CDR2 YFSETQ.